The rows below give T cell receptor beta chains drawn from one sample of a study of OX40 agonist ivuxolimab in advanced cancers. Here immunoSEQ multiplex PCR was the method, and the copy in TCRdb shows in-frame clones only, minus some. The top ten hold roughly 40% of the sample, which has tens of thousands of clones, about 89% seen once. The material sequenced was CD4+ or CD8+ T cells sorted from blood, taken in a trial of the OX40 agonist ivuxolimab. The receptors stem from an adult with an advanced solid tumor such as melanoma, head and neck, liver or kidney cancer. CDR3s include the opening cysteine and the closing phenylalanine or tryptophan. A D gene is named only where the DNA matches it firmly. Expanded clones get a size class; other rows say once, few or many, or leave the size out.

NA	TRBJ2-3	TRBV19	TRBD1	TGTGCCAGTAGTATCAAGGGACAGGGTACAGATACGCAGTATTTT	CASSIKGQGTDTQYF
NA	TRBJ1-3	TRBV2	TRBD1	TGTGCCAGCAGTGAGAATGAAGGAATGACAGGGGGCGGAAACACCATATATTTT	CASSENEGMTGGGNTIYF
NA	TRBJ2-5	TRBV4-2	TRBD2	TGTGCCAGCAGCCAAGAGGCTAGCGGGGGGGCGGAGACCCAGTACTTC	CASSQEASGGAETQYF
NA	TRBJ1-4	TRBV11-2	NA	TGTGCCAGCAGCTCAGCCGCGGGGTTTGATGAAAAACTGTTTTTT	CASSSAAGFDEKLFF
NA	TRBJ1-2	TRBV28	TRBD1	TGTGCCAGCAGTCTCAGGCCGGGACAGAGCTACTATGGCTACACCTTC	CASSLRPGQSYYGYTF
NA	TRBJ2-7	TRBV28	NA	TGTGCCAGCAGTACCCGGGACGGAGGCTACGAGCAGTACTTC	CASSTRDGGYEQYF
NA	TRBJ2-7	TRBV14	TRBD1	TGTGCCAGCAGCCCAGGACAGGGGACCTACGAGCAGTACTTC	CASSPGQGTYEQYF
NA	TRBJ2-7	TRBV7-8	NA	TGTGCCAGCAGCTTTGGTCGCGAGCAGTACTTC	CASSFGREQYF
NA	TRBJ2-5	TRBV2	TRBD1	TGTGCCAGCATCCCGGACAGGGCCCAAGAGACCCAGTACTTC	CASIPDRAQETQYF
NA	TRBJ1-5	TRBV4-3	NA	TGCGCCAGCAGCCGGTGGGAAAGTCAGCCCCAGCATTTT	CASSRWESQPQHF
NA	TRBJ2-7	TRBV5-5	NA	TGTGCCAGCAGGGTGGTGGGCGGCTCCTACGAGCAGTACTTC	CASRVVGGSYEQYF
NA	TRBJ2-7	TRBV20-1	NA	TGCAGTGCTAAACAGGGAAGCGGGCAGTACTTC	CSAKQGSGQYF
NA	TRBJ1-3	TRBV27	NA	TGTGCCAGCGGCTCAATTCTTGACTCTGGAAACACCATATATTTT	CASGSILDSGNTIYF
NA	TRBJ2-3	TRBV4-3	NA	TGCGCCAGCAGCCAAGATTGGGAGGCCACAGATACGCAGTATTTT	CASSQDWEATDTQYF
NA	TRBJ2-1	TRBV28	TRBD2	TGTGCCAGCCTCGATAGCGGGGGGAAACCCTCCTACAATGAGCAGTTCTTC	CASLDSGGKPSYNEQFF
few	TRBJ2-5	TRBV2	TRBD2	TGTGCCAGCGCGGCTAGCGGACTCCAAGAGACCCAGTACTTC	CASAASGLQETQYF
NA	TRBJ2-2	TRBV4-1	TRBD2	TGCGCCAGCAGCCGAGCGGGGGGGCCAACCGGGGAGCTGTTTTTT	CASSRAGGPTGELFF
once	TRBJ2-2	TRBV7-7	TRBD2	TGTGCCAGCAGCTTAGTGAGCGGGGGGCTCACCGGGGAGCTGTTTTTT	CASSLVSGGLTGELFF
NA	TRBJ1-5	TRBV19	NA	TGTGCCAGTAGTATTATGGCTGGCAATCAGCCCCAGCATTTT	CASSIMAGNQPQHF
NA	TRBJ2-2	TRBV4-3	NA	TGCGCCAGCAGCCAAGAAGGCGGGGCGAACACCGGGGAGCTGTTTTTT	CASSQEGGANTGELFF
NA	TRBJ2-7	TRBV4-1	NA	TGCGCCAGCAGCCAAGATCGGCCGGCTCGGGACGAGCAGTACTTC	CASSQDRPARDEQYF
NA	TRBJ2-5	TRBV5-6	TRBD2	TGTGCCAGCAGCTTGCAGCGGGGGGTTATAGTAGAGACCCAGTACTTC	CASSLQRGVIVETQYF
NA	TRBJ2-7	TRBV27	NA	TGTGCCAGCAAAGGGACCGAGACCTACGAGCAGTACTTC	CASKGTETYEQYF
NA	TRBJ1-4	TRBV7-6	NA	TGTGCCAGCAGCACGCTAACGACTAATGAAAAACTGTTTTTT	CASSTLTTNEKLFF
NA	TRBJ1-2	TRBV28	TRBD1	TGTGCCAGCAGTCCAGGACAGGATGGCTACACCTTC	CASSPGQDGYTF
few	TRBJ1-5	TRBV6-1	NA	TGTGCCAGCACTGTCGGACCGTACAATCAGCCCCAGCATTTT	CASTVGPYNQPQHF
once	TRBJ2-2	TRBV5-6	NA	TGTGCCAGCAGCTTGATCGAGAACACCGGGGAGCTGTTTTTT	CASSLIENTGELFF
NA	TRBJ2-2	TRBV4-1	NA	TGCGCCAGCAGCCAAATATCGGGCACCGGGGAGCTGTTTTTT	CASSQISGTGELFF
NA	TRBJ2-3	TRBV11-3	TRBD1	TGTGCCAGCAGCCAAGGAGGGACAGGGCTAGATACGCAGTATTTT	CASSQGGTGLDTQYF
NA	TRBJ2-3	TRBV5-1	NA	TGCGCCAGCAGCTTATTGACGGAATTGGTTACAGATACGCAGTATTTT	CASSLLTELVTDTQYF
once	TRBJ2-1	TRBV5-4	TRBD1	TGTGCCAGCAGCTTGGATGCGACAGGGGCCAATGAGCAGTTCTTC	CASSLDATGANEQFF
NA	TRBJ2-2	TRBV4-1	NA	TGCGCCAGCAGCCATGGCGGGGAGCTGTTTTTT	CASSHGGELFF
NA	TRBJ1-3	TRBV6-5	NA	TGTGCCAGCAGTTATATGGGATCAGGAAACACCATATATTTT	CASSYMGSGNTIYF
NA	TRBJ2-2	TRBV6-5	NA	TGTGCCAGCAGTGACCAATTAAACACCGGGGAGCTGTTTTTT	CASSDQLNTGELFF
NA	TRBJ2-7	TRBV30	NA	TGTGCCTGGAGTGTACGTCCGGGACACCCCAGCCCTCCCTACGAGCAGTACTTC	CAWSVRPGHPSPPYEQYF
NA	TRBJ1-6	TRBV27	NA	TGTGCCAGCACCAGCTCCTATAATTCACCCCTCCACTTT	CASTSSYNSPLHF
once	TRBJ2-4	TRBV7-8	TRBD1	TGTGCCAGCACCCAGGGGACAGGTTCAGCCAAAAACATTCAGTACTTC	CASTQGTGSAKNIQYF
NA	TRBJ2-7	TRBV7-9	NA	TGTGCCAGCAGCTTCGAGCGTGGCGGCCGCTCCTACGAGCAGTACTTC	CASSFERGGRSYEQYF
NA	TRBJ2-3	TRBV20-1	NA	TGCAGTGCACCAGATACGCAGTATTTT	CSAPDTQYF
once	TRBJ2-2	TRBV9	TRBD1	TGTGCCAGCAGCGACGGCACAGGGGTCACCGGGGAGCTGTTTTTT	CASSDGTGVTGELFF
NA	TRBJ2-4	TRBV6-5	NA	TGTGCCAGCAGTTACGAAGGGCAAGGAGGCATTCAGTACTTC	CASSYEGQGGIQYF
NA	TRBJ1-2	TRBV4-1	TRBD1	TGCGCCAGCAGCCAGGCTGGACAGGCCCCTTATGGCTACACCTTC	CASSQAGQAPYGYTF
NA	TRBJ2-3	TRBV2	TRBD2	TGTGCCAGCAGTCCCCGGCGGACTAGCGGGTCCCCTAGCACAGATACGCAGTATTTT	CASSPRRTSGSPSTDTQYF
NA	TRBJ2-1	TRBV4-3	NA	TGCGCCAGCAGCCAAGGGGTAAATGAGCAGTTCTTC	CASSQGVNEQFF
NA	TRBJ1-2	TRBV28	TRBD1	TGTGCCAGCAGTTCTCCGGGACAGGGCTTTTCTAACTATGGCTACACCTTC	CASSSPGQGFSNYGYTF
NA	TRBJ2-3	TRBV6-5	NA	TGTGCCAGCAGTTACTACAGCCTCACAGATACGCAGTATTTT	CASSYYSLTDTQYF
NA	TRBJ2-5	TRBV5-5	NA	TGTGCCAGCAGCTTAACCGGGACTCCCGCTTGGGAGTACTTC	CASSLTGTPAWEYF
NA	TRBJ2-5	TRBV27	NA	TGTGCCAGCAGTCCCAGGGACTTCGGGACCCAGTACTTC	CASSPRDFGTQYF
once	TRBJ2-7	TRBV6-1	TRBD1	TGTGCCAGCAGTGTGACAGGGAGCTACGAGCAGTACTTC	CASSVTGSYEQYF
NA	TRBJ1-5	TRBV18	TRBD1	TGTGCCAGCTCACCCGAGGGGGCTTATAGCAATCAGCCCCAGCATTTT	CASSPEGAYSNQPQHF
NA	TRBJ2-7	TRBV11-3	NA	TGTGCCAGCAGCTTAGGGGGACATGGGTCCTACGAGCAGTACTTC	CASSLGGHGSYEQYF
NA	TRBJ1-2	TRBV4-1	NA	TGCGCCAGCAGCCATGACATCAGCCCCAACTATGGCTACACCTTC	CASSHDISPNYGYTF
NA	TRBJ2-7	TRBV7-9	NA	TGTGCCAGCAGCTTAGCGAAGGGGCCCTCTGTATACGAGCAGTACTTC	CASSLAKGPSVYEQYF
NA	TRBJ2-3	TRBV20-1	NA	TGCAGTGCTAGGATCACAGATACGCAGTATTTT	CSARITDTQYF
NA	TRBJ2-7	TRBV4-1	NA	TGCGCCAGCAGCCCCTCGGGAGCCTTCTCCTACGAGCAGTACTTC	CASSPSGAFSYEQYF
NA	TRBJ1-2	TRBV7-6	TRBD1	TGTGCCAGCAGCTTAACAGGGGACGGCTACACCTTC	CASSLTGDGYTF
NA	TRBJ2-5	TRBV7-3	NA	TGTGCCAGCAGCTTAAATAGTGGAGAGACCCAGTACTTC	CASSLNSGETQYF
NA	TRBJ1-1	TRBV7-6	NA	TGTGCCAGCAGCTTAGAGTTGAACACTGAAGCTTTCTTT	CASSLELNTEAFF
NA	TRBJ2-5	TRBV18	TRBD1	TGTGCCAGCTCACCACCTGACAGGGAAGAGACCCAGTACTTC	CASSPPDREETQYF